Given below is one TCR beta chain in context. This specimen comes from a study of long-term antiretroviral therapy in people with HIV. Survey-level immunoSEQ v3.0 assays were run. Measured with immunoSEQ multiplex PCR; TCRdb has only the in-frame clones, and not every one. The data hold under 50,000 clones, with more than 75% observed a single time. V lost 8 bases, J lost 2 bases, and 11 bases lay in between. Germline CDR1 SGHVS, CDR2 FQNEAQ. The CDR3 is made up of 13 amino acids. The V and J genes are TRBV7-8 and TRBJ2-3, with a tentative D call TRBD1 (6 bases). Sequences were derived from unsorted PBMCs, sampled 0.1 years before starting antiretroviral therapy. This TCR derives from a woman between 45 and 65 years old with HIV. The CDR3 region is CASAPGATDTQYF. CDR3 nucleotides: TGTGCCAGCGCCCCAGGGGCCACAGATACGCAGTATTTT. Supplemented by reference TRBV7-8 and TRBJ2-3, the full variable domain reads GAGVSQSPRYKVAKRGQDVALRCDPISGHVSLFWYQQALGQGPEFLTYFQNEAQLDKSGLPSDRFFAERPEGSVSTLKIQRTQQEDSAVYLCASAPGATDTQYFGPGTRLTVL.